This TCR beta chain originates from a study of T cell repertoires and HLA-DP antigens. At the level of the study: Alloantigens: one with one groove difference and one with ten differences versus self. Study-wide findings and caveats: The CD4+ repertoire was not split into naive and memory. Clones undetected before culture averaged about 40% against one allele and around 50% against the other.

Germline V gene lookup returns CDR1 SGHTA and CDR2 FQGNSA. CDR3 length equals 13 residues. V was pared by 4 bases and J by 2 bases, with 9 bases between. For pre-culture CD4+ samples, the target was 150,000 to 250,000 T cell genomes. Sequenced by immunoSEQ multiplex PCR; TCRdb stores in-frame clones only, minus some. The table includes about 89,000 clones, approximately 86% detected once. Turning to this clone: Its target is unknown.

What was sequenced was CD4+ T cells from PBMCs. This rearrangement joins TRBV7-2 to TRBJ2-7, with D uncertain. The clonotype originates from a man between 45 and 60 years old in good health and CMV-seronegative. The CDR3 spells CASSYEVPYEQYF. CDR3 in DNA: TGTGCCAGCAGCTATGAAGTGCCCTACGAGCAGTACTTC.